Following are 10 T cell receptor beta chains from one sample sequenced in a study of T cells in Graves' hyperthyroidism and ophthalmopathy. RNA transcripts provided the source from which TCR beta CDR3 regions were amplified. HTBI primers drove first-round RT-PCR of the TCR CDR3. Each CDR3 protein gets one entry after TCRdb re-called the multiplex PCR reads with MiXCR. Of approximately 430,000 distinct CDR3 sequences listed, about a sixth are singletons. What was sequenced was blood. These receptors were obtained from a woman aged 18-29 years with Graves' hyperthyroidism.

This clonotype appeared many times. The chain couples TRBV15 to TRBJ1-4, with D hard to call. V lost 1 base and J lost 3, with 21 bases in between. Germline V gene data show CDR1 as LNHNV and CDR2 as YYDKDF (reference sequence). CDR3 length equals 19 residues. The CDR3 loop is CATSRGEGGTGLANEKLFF. In DNA form, the CDR3 reads TGTGCCACCAGCAGAGGAGAGGGAGGTACCGGTCTCGCTAATGAAAAACTGTTTTTT.

This clonotype has a count of ten or more. The gene calls are TRBV10-3 and TRBJ2-1; D is perhaps TRBD2 (5 bases). This CDR3 region has 17 residues. CDR1 is ENHRY, CDR2 SYGVKD, per germline. Trimming took 0 bases from V and 5 from J, leaving 17 bases between them. Here the CDR3 DNA reads TGTGCCATCAGTGAGTCGATCGGGGAACTAGGAGACAATGAGCAGTTCTTC. Its protein product is CAISESIGELGDNEQFF.

This clonotype was observed at least ten times. The rearrangement joins TRBV30 to TRBJ1-1; 9 nucleotides line up with TRBD1. CDR1 is GTSNPN and CDR2 is SVGIG in the germline V gene (reference sequence). V gave up 2 bases and J gave up 5 bases; unmatched junction bases: 3. CDR3 length: 13 residues. CDR3 amino acids: CAWSLQGATEAFF. The CDR3 DNA follows: TGTGCCTGGAGTTTACAGGGGGCAACTGAAGCTTTCTTT.

This clonotype occurred many times. This chain connects TRBV4-1 to TRBJ1-2, with D possibly being TRBD1 (5 bases). The CDR3 is 15 residues long. V lost 1 base and J lost 4, with 13 bases in between. CDR1 is MGHRA and CDR2 is YSYEKL in the germline V gene. The CDR3: CASSQGGPYFYGYTF. DNA for the CDR3: TGCGCCAGCAGCCAAGGGGGACCATATTTCTATGGCTACACCTTC.

This clonotype has more than one count but fewer than ten. The chain carries TRBV7-8 and TRBJ2-1, with 7 bases lining up with TRBD2. Germline CDR1 and CDR2: SGHVS and FQNEAQ. The CDR3 sequence is 16 residues long. J was trimmed by 7 bases and V by 4 bases; bases with no gene match: 13. CDR3 sequence reads: CASSSGTAGAGNEQFF. The CDR3 region has the DNA TGTGCCAGCAGCTCAGGGACGGCGGGAGCAGGAAATGAGCAGTTCTTC.

There are a few counts of this clonotype. The gene calls are TRBV20-1 and TRBJ2-5; 7 bases are a match to TRBD1. This CDR3 comprises 13 residues. The junction had 9 bases not matched to a gene; V was cut back by 3 bases and J by 8 bases. The germline gives CDR1 DFQATT, CDR2 SNEGSKA (reference sequence). The CDR3 nucleotides are TGCAGTGCTAGGCCGGGACAGTTTACAACCCAGTACTTC. Translation gives CSARPGQFTTQYF.

The chain joins TRBV9 to TRBJ2-1, with TRBD2 matching over 14 bases. Germline CDR1 is SGDLS and CDR2 is YYNGEE. Losses at the gene ends were 2 bases for V and 5 bases for J; bases not matched to a gene: 6. The CDR3 extends over 17 amino acids. For the CDR3, the DNA is TGTGCCAGCAGCGTCCTGACTAGCGGGGGGGTGAACAATGAGCAGTTCTTC. Amino acid sequence: CASSVLTSGGVNNEQFF.

In its sample, this clonotype was seen many times. The rearrangement links TRBV7-2 to TRBJ1-5; no clear D. The CDR3 sequence is 14 residues long. The V gene's germline CDR1 is SGHTA and CDR2 FQGNSA. Trimming removed 5 bases at V and 3 bases at J, with 11 bases between. CDR3 coding DNA: TGTGCCAGCAGCCGGAGCGCCGACAATCAGCCCCAGCATTTT. This sequence encodes CASSRSADNQPQHF.

This clonotype was recorded many times. The chain joins TRBV6-1 to TRBJ2-7; 8 bases map to TRBD1. Germline V gene data show CDR1 as MNHNS and CDR2 as SASEGT. This CDR3 has 13 residues. V gave up 6 bases and J gave up 5 bases; unmatched junction bases: 6. The CDR3 here is CASRLTGDHEQYF. CDR3 bases: TGTGCCAGCAGATTGACAGGGGATCACGAGCAGTACTTC.

This clonotype has at least ten counts. This chain links TRBV7-9 with TRBJ2-4; TRBD1 matches at 7 bases. The CDR3 runs to 17 residues. J gave up 0 bases and V 4 bases, and 9 bases lay outside the gene matches. Germline loops: CDR1 SEHNR, CDR2 FQNEAQ (reference sequence). The CDR3 bases are TGTGCCAGCAGCTCCCGTGGACAGGCGAAAGCCAAAAACATTCAGTACTTC. Translation: CASSSRGQAKAKNIQYF.